This T cell receptor (beta chain) was captured in a study of T cells after yellow fever vaccination (dated by TCRdb to the late 2010s). In terms of the full investigation: The SMART-Seq v4 Ultra Low Input RNA kit was used to prepare libraries from fractions with low cell numbers. To follow T-cell clones before and after both primary and booster YFV17D yellow fever vaccination, bulk TCR alpha and beta repertoires underwent longitudinal sequencing. Two healthy male donors, one aged 18 to 30 and one aged 30 to 40 years, made up the cohort. Blood was drawn at multiple timepoints before and after primary and secondary immunization, with bulk PBMC replicates and cell subsets isolated. The study at large found these results: Only two donors were included in the study, so the extent to which the findings can be generalized is limited. Computational filtering was needed because FACS-sorted repertoires could contain abundant contaminating clonotypes from the bulk population. A small fraction of clonotypes showed up in both the CD4 and CD8 compartments, probably as a result of convergent recombination. The secondary T-cell response was found to be weaker but faster than the primary response, with a peak reached on day 5 rather than on day 15. Most clones expanded after primary vaccination were re-detected after the booster (almost 98% of CD4 and around nine tenths of CD8), suggesting broad memory maintenance.

This clonotype was observed many times. It lacks a known antigen. No base quality values were provided; no much bigger clone lies one nucleotide off. Explained via the paper, the treatment or condition label denotes: live attenuated yellow fever vaccine strain. At every blood-draw timepoint, two biological replicates of bulk PBMCs were collected. A standard Ficoll-Paque protocol was used to isolate PBMCs from peripheral blood. TriZol was used to extract RNA from bulk PBMCs, from CD4 and CD8 fractions, and from dextramer-positive and dextramer-negative fractions. The sequencer listed for this sample is Illumina NovaSeq 6000. TCR cDNA was synthesized by 5'RACE template switching, which introduced a universal primer site and unique molecular identifiers. cDNA synthesis was primed from both the TCR alpha and TCR beta constant segments. Two PCR steps were used to amplify libraries, with sample barcodes and sequencing adapters being added in the second step. Sequencing of libraries was performed on Illumina HiSeq 2500 (2x100 bp) or NovaSeq (2x150 bp). Under the source paper's analysis protocol: MIGEC was used to demultiplex reads and collapse the reads into UMI consensus sequences, and MiXCR was used for V(D)J alignment. Vaccine-responding clonotypes were identified with edgeR using replicate PBMC samples, with FDR below 0.01 and a log2 fold change above 5 up to day 15 being required. Each bulk clonotype was labeled CD4 or CD8 based on which sequenced repertoire, CD4 or CD8, contained the clonotype at higher abundance. TCRdb cleaned the public reads at Q25 with fastp, built clones with MiXCR and kept in-frame beta chains. Under each unique CDR3 protein, matching rows form one entry showing the most common genes and DNA. TCRdb, not the authors, supplied the V and J calls. In all, the sample holds some 250,000 distinct CDR3 sequences, and roughly 3.5% of those were seen once. Under 20% of the sample belongs to the ten largest clones.

Here V drops 2 bases and J drops 6 bases, and the junction holds 7 bases not matched to any gene. The germline V gene encodes CDR1 SGHRS and CDR2 YFSETQ. The cysteine opens and the phenylalanine closes a CDR3 of 14 amino acids. Just the 42-base CDR3 DNA is kept, in frame starting at base 1. The material was PBMCs, obtained 15 days after the yellow fever booster vaccination. This chain joins TRBV5-1 to TRBJ2-7, and 8 bases in between align with TRBD2. The source is a man in his late teens or twenties who received the YFV17D yellow fever vaccine. The CDR3 region reads CASSFGGGPSEQYF. The bases read TGCGCCAGCAGCTTCGGGGGGGGGCCCTCCGAGCAGTACTTC.